This T cell receptor beta chain was retrieved from a study of shared clonotypes between healthy human individuals. Overall study findings and caveats: A generally larger estimated richness was seen in naive subsets than in memory subsets.

Regarding this clone: Its antigen is unknown.

Naive CD8 cells lacked CD45RO and underwent positive selection for CCR7, leaving out terminally differentiated effector memory CD45RA+ cells. Donors, healthy HIV-negative adults, lacked recent acute infections or vaccinations. Splitting of each subset's genomic DNA was done evenly across several immunoSEQ plates. Sequenced by immunoSEQ multiplex PCR; TCRdb stores in-frame clones only, minus some. The repertoire holds roughly 2.1 million clones, with 93% as singletons. This clonotype originated in a man aged 18 to 30 in good health. Some clones in this sample may be carry-over from other donors' samples. Material for sequencing was naive CD8+ T cells from PBMCs.

The CDR3 sequence is CASSLILAVYNEQFF. CDR3 sequence (DNA): TGTGCCAGCAGCTTAATCCTGGCAGTCTACAATGAGCAGTTCTTC. V and J are TRBV7-9 and TRBJ2-1; D remains ambiguous. V shed 2 bases and J shed 3 bases, with 11 bases lying between them. Per germline, CDR1 SEHNR and CDR2 FQNEAQ (reference sequence). This CDR3 spans 15 amino acids.